The rows below give T cell receptor beta chains drawn from one sample of a study of control samples from healthy donors and cancer patients. Here immunoSEQ multiplex PCR was the method, and the copy in TCRdb shows in-frame clones only, minus some. The sample yields around 100,000 clones, 88% seen once. What was sequenced was blood. The receptor source for this set is a man aged 25 to 40 in good health. The CDR3 runs from the conserved cysteine through the conserved F or W. Fields, in order: J gene, V gene, D gene, clone size, CDR3 protein, CDR3 DNA. A D gene is named only where the DNA matches it firmly. The listing skips clone size in some rows; elsewhere it reads once, few, many or a size class.

J gene: TRBJ1-1; V gene: TRBV28; D gene: TRBD1; clone size: .; CDR3 protein: CASVPGQGARAFF; CDR3 DNA: TGTGCCAGCGTACCGGGACAGGGGGCCCGAGCTTTCTTT
J gene: TRBJ1-1; V gene: TRBV12-3/TRBV12-4; D gene: .; clone size: .; CDR3 protein: CASSSRVTEAFF; CDR3 DNA: TGTGCCAGCAGTTCCCGGGTCACTGAAGCTTTCTTT
J gene: TRBJ1-2; V gene: TRBV6-2/TRBV6-3; D gene: .; clone size: .; CDR3 protein: CASSLQGSGYGYTF; CDR3 DNA: TGTGCCAGCAGTCTTCAGGGGAGCGGCTATGGCTACACCTTC
J gene: TRBJ1-2; V gene: TRBV12-3/TRBV12-4; D gene: .; clone size: .; CDR3 protein: CASISYLGNGYTF; CDR3 DNA: TGTGCCAGCATTTCTTACTTGGGGAATGGCTACACCTTC
J gene: TRBJ2-5; V gene: TRBV11-2; D gene: .; clone size: .; CDR3 protein: CASSLASGSQYF; CDR3 DNA: TGTGCCAGCAGCTTAGCCTCCGGGTCCCAGTACTTC
J gene: TRBJ1-6; V gene: TRBV7-9; D gene: .; clone size: .; CDR3 protein: CASSFGQTYNSPLHF; CDR3 DNA: TGTGCCAGCAGCTTCGGACAGACATATAATTCACCCCTCCACTTT
J gene: TRBJ1-6; V gene: TRBV10-3; D gene: .; clone size: .; CDR3 protein: CAIRTDSSPLHF; CDR3 DNA: TGTGCCATCAGGACGGACAGTTCACCCCTCCACTTT
J gene: TRBJ1-5; V gene: TRBV7-2; D gene: .; clone size: .; CDR3 protein: CASSLGSGSNQPQHF; CDR3 DNA: TGTGCCAGCAGCTTAGGATCGGGCAGCAATCAGCCCCAGCATTTT
J gene: TRBJ2-1; V gene: TRBV12-5; D gene: .; clone size: .; CDR3 protein: CASGPGLGVRGEQFF; CDR3 DNA: TGTGCTAGTGGTCCCGGTTTGGGGGTGAGAGGTGAGCAGTTCTTC
J gene: TRBJ2-2; V gene: TRBV27; D gene: .; clone size: .; CDR3 protein: CASREVTGELFF; CDR3 DNA: TGTGCCAGCAGGGAAGTAACCGGGGAGCTGTTTTTT
J gene: TRBJ2-1; V gene: TRBV2; D gene: TRBD2; clone size: .; CDR3 protein: CASSDSGSGSPAYFNEQFF; CDR3 DNA: TGTGCCAGCAGTGATTCGGGTAGCGGGAGCCCCGCTTACTTCAATGAGCAGTTCTTC
J gene: TRBJ2-5; V gene: TRBV9; D gene: TRBD1; clone size: once; CDR3 protein: CASSAGQAQETQYF; CDR3 DNA: TGTGCCAGCAGCGCTGGACAGGCGCAAGAGACCCAGTACTTC